Following are 5 T cell receptor beta chains from one sample sequenced in a study of blood T cell repertoires in COVID-19. Assay: immunoSEQ multiplex PCR; the TCRdb copy retains only in-frame clones and omits some. Among around 69,000 clones, 75% to 85% were seen once, and the ten largest hold 20% to 25%. Source material: peripheral blood. The receptors originated from a woman in her 70s with acute or convalescent COVID-19.

The chain is built from TRBV2 and TRBJ1-2; 7 bases agree with TRBD1. The CDR3 has 15 amino acids. The V gene end was trimmed by 3 bases and the J gene end by 5 bases; junction bases not matched to a gene: 9. Germline-derived CDR1 and CDR2 are SNHLY and FYNNEI. The CDR3: CASSEVAGQIYGYTF. CDR3 nucleotides: TGTGCCAGCAGTGAGGTGGCGGGACAGATTTATGGCTACACCTTC.

The chain has TRBV6-5 and TRBJ1-3; TRBD1 might be the D (5 bases). This CDR3 is built from 13 residues. The germline V gene encodes CDR1 MNHEY and CDR2 SVGAGI. Between the trimmed V and J ends, which lost 6 bases and 3 bases, there was a span of 9 bases. CDR3 amino acids: CASRGDYGNTIYF. The CDR3 bases are TGTGCCAGCAGGGGGGACTATGGAAACACCATATATTTT.

V and J are TRBV6-5 and TRBJ1-5, with 8 bases matching TRBD1. J was trimmed by 2 bases and V by 2 bases; bases with no gene match: 2. The CDR3 spans 15 residues. The V gene's germline CDR1 is MNHEY and CDR2 SVGAGI. This CDR3 is CASSYTGQGNQPQHF. In DNA form, the CDR3 reads TGTGCCAGCAGTTACACGGGACAGGGCAATCAGCCCCAGCATTTT.

The chain is built from TRBV4-1 and TRBJ2-1; D gene uncertain. The length of the CDR3 is 15 residues. Germline V lookup: CDR1 MGHRA, CDR2 YSYEKL. Deletions cut 1 base from V and 9 bases from J, with 16 bases between. As DNA, the CDR3 is TGCGCCAGCAGCCAAGGAGCGCTTGTCTCGGGTGAGCAGTTCTTC. Translation gives CASSQGALVSGEQFF.

As DNA, the CDR3 is TGTGCCAGCAGTGAGGCGTCAGGCGCTCGTTATGGCTACACCTTC. Amino acid sequence: CASSEASGARYGYTF. This chain uses TRBV6-1 with TRBJ1-2, with D hard to call. Germline V lookup: CDR1 MNHNS, CDR2 SASEGT. The CDR3 extends over 15 amino acids. Trimming pared 3 bases from V and 5 bases from J, leaving 16 bases between.